This TCR beta chain stems from a study of beta chain features in type 1 diabetes. Expressed TCRB transcripts were sequenced because the entire RNA isolate underwent reverse transcription. An average of about 3.5 million reads was obtained for naive, central memory and regulatory T cell samples. Assay: immunoSEQ multiplex PCR; the TCRdb copy retains only in-frame clones and omits some. Of some 300,000 clones listed, about 7.8% were seen once; the top ten hold approximately 1%. Over 95% purity was reached by all sorted populations. In this sample, this clone turned up a few times. The CDR3 loop spans 16 amino acids. Germline lookup yields CDR1 MNHNY and CDR2 SVGAGI (reference sequence). V was cut by 2 bases and J by 1 base, with 12 bases left in between.

The chain carries TRBV6-6 and TRBJ2-1, with TRBD2 as a possible D gene (5 bases). The source is a woman between 18 and 30 years old in good health. The sample taken for sequencing was central memory CD4+ T cells from blood. The chain's CDR3 is CASSYLPGGSYNEQFF. The CDR3, as DNA: TGTGCCAGCAGTTACCTCCCGGGCGGGTCCTACAATGAGCAGTTCTTC.